Listed below are T cell receptor beta chains from one sample, sequenced in a study of technical replicates of blood from four donors. Here immunoSEQ multiplex PCR was the method, and the copy in TCRdb shows in-frame clones only, minus some. Among tens of thousands of clones listed, 80% to 90% were seen once. The sample taken for sequencing was PBMCs. The receptors here all came from a human donor in good health. Some clones in this sample may be carry-over from other donors' samples. Each CDR3 is given with its conserved first and last residue. A D gene is named only where the DNA matches it firmly. Only some rows state a clone size, as once, few, many or a class for expanded clones.

J gene,D gene,clone size,V gene,CDR3 DNA,CDR3 protein
TRBJ2-2,-,once,TRBV18,TGTGCCAGCTCAGCCGGGAAGACGAACACCGGGGAGCTGTTTTTT,CASSAGKTNTGELFF
TRBJ2-3,-,-,TRBV7-9,TGTGCCAGCAGCTTAGCCGGAGGGCCTGGAGATACGCAGTATTTT,CASSLAGGPGDTQYF
TRBJ2-1,-,-,TRBV4-1,TGCGCCAGCAGCCAAGATTTTGACAGATCCTACAATGAGCAGTTCTTC,CASSQDFDRSYNEQFF
TRBJ2-7,TRBD2,-,TRBV13,TGTGCCAGCAGCACGGGGGGGCCTGGCGAGCAGTACTTC,CASSTGGPGEQYF
TRBJ1-1,-,-,TRBV10-3,TGTGCCATCAGTGAGTCGAAAATAACGGCTGAAGCTTTCTTT,CAISESKITAEAFF
TRBJ1-2,TRBD1,-,TRBV29-1,TGCAGCGTTGCGACAGGGCTCGACTATGGCTACACCTTC,CSVATGLDYGYTF
TRBJ2-2,TRBD2,-,TRBV2,TGTGCCAGCAGGACGGGGACTAGCGGGAACACCGGGGAGCTGTTTTTT,CASRTGTSGNTGELFF
TRBJ1-2,TRBD1,-,TRBV6-1,TGTGCCAGCAGGGAAGGGGGCTACGATGGCTACACCTTC,CASREGGYDGYTF
TRBJ2-3,TRBD2,-,TRBV5-1,TGCGCCAGCAGATCCCTAGCGGGAGCTTATACGCAGTATTTT,CASRSLAGAYTQYF
TRBJ1-2,-,once,TRBV27,TGTGCCAGCAGTCTAGGCCGACTGGGAGTCTATGGCTACACCTTC,CASSLGRLGVYGYTF
TRBJ2-3,TRBD2,-,TRBV27,TGTGCCAGCAGTTTATCGTTGCGGGAGGTCGGAGATACGCAGTATTTT,CASSLSLREVGDTQYF
TRBJ2-1,TRBD1,-,TRBV5-4,TGTGCCAGCAGCACAAGGACAGGGGTACACAATGAGCAGTTCTTC,CASSTRTGVHNEQFF
TRBJ2-7,TRBD1,-,TRBV13,TGTGCCAGCAGTCGCACAGGGGACGAGCAGTACTTC,CASSRTGDEQYF
TRBJ2-3,TRBD2,-,TRBV2,TGTGCCAGCAGTGATCCAGCGGGGGCAAGCACAGATACGCAGTATTTT,CASSDPAGASTDTQYF
TRBJ2-7,-,-,TRBV5-6,TGTGCCAGCAGCAGACTAGACAGGGACGGTAGCGAGCAGTACTTC,CASSRLDRDGSEQYF
TRBJ1-5,TRBD1,-,TRBV11-3,TGTGCCAGCAGCCCAAAGACAGGGGCCCCCAATCAGCCCCAGCATTTT,CASSPKTGAPNQPQHF
TRBJ2-7,TRBD1,-,TRBV5-1,TGCGCCAGCAGCTTGGAGTTGGACAGGGCCTCCTACGAGCAGTACTTC,CASSLELDRASYEQYF
TRBJ1-2,-,-,TRBV9,TGTGCCAGCAGCGTAGTGGAGGATGGCTACACCTTC,CASSVVEDGYTF
TRBJ2-5,-,few,TRBV7-9,TGTGCCAGCAGTCTACAAGAGACCCAGTACTTC,CASSLQETQYF